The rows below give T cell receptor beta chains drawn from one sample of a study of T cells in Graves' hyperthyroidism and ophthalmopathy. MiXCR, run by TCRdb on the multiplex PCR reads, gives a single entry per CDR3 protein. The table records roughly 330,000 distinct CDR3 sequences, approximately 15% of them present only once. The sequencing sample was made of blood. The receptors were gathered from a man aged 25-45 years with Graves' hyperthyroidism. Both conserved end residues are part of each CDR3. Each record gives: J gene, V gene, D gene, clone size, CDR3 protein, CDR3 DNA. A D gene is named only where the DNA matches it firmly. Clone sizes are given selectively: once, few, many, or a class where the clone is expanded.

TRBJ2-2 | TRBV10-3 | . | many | CAINRAGALTGELFF | TGTGCCATCAACAGGGCCGGTGCCTTAACCGGGGAGCTGTTTTTT
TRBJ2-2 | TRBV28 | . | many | CASGRNTGELFF | TGTGCCAGCGGAAGGAACACCGGGGAGCTGTTTTTT
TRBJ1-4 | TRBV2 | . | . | CAGAGDGEKLFF | TGTGCCGGGGCAGGGGATGGTGAAAAACTGTTTTTT
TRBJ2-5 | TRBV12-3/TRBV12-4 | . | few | CASQSGADAETQYF | TGTGCCAGCCAGTCAGGGGCAGATGCCGAGACCCAGTACTTC
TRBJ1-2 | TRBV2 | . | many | CASSDGGSIVYGYTF | TGTGCCAGCAGTGACGGGGGGTCAATCGTCTATGGCTACACCTTC
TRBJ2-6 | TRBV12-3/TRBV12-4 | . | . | CAGQRSGANVLTF | TGTGCCGGTCAGCGCTCTGGGGCCAACGTCCTGACTTTC
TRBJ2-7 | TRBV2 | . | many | CASSEKDFSYEQYF | TGTGCCAGCAGTGAGAAGGACTTCTCCTACGAGCAGTACTTC
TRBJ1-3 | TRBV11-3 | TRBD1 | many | CASSLRGTEQNTIYF | TGTGCCAGCAGCTTAAGGGGGACAGAACAGAACACCATATATTTT
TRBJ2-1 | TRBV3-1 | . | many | CASSQAGSAYNEQFF | TGTGCCAGCAGCCAAGCCGGGAGCGCGTACAATGAGCAGTTCTTC
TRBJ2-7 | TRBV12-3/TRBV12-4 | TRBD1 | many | CASSSTGGIYEQYF | TGTGCCAGCAGTTCGACAGGGGGGATATACGAGCAGTACTTC
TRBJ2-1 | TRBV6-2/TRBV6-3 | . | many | CASSLSGPAYGEQFF | TGTGCCAGCAGTTTATCGGGACCCGCCTATGGTGAGCAGTTCTTC